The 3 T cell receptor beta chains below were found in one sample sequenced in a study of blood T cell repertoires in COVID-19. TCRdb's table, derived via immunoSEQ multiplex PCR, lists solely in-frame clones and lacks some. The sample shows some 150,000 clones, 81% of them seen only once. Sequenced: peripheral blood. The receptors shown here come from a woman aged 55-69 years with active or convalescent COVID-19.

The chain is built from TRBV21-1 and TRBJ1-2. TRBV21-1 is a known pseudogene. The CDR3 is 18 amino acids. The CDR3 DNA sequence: TGTGCCAGCAGCAAACCACGGGTCGACCCCTCCTCTTACTATGGCTACACCTTC. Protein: CASSKPRVDPSSYYGYTF.

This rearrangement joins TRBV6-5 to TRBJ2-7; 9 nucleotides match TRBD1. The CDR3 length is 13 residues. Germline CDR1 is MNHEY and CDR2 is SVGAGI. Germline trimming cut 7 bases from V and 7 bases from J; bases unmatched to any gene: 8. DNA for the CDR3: TGTGCCAGCACCGGGACAGGGTCGGGTGAGCAGTACGTC. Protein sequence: CASTGTGSGEQYV.

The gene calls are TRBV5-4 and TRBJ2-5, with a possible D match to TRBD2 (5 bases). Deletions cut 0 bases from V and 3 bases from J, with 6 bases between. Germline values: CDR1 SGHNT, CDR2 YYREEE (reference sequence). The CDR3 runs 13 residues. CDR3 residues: CASSLEEEETQYF. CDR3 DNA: TGTGCCAGCAGCTTGGAGGAGGAAGAGACCCAGTACTTC.